The rows below give T cell receptor beta chains drawn from one sample of a study of blood T cell repertoires in COVID-19. Generated by immunoSEQ multiplex PCR, the TCRdb table keeps only in-frame clones and is missing some. This table has 150,000 or so clones, 80% to 90% appearing once. Input material: peripheral blood. The source is a man older than 75 with acute or convalescent COVID-19. Each CDR3 is given with its conserved first and last residue. Each record gives: J gene, clone size, D gene, V gene, CDR3 protein, CDR3 DNA. The D gene is left open where the match is weak. Not all rows give a size; the values are once, few, many and, for expanded clones, a class.

TRBJ1-4 NA NA TRBV25-1 CASSAGGGGNEKLFF TGTGCCAGCAGTGCCGGGGGGGGAGGGAATGAAAAACTGTTTTTT
TRBJ2-7 NA NA TRBV11-2 CASSFRSLSLEQYF TGTGCCAGCAGCTTTAGGAGTCTCAGCCTCGAGCAGTACTTC
TRBJ2-5 NA NA TRBV29-1 CSVPNDDWRETQYF TGCAGCGTTCCCAACGACGACTGGAGGGAGACCCAGTACTTC
TRBJ2-7 few TRBD2 TRBV12-3/TRBV12-4 CASSTGTSAEQYF TGTGCCAGCAGTACCGGGACTAGCGCCGAGCAGTACTTC
TRBJ2-3 NA NA TRBV2 CASSSQGDPADTQYF TGTGCCAGCAGTTCACAGGGAGACCCTGCTGATACGCAGTATTTT
TRBJ1-4 NA NA TRBV5-1 CASSPRGANEKLFF TGCGCCAGCAGCCCCCGGGGGGCTAATGAAAAACTGTTTTTT
TRBJ2-1 NA TRBD2 TRBV3-1/TRBV3-2 CASSRGLAGGNEQFF TGTGCCAGCAGCCGAGGACTAGCGGGGGGCAATGAGCAGTTCTTC
TRBJ1-3 NA NA TRBV5-6 CASSLVAGQSGNTIYF TGTGCCAGCAGCTTGGTAGCGGGGCAGTCTGGAAACACCATATATTTT
TRBJ2-7 NA NA TRBV2 CASSPGSYEQYF TGTGCCAGCAGTCCCGGCTCCTACGAGCAGTACTTC
TRBJ2-5 NA TRBD2 TRBV9 CASSVVGSGGQETQYF TGTGCCAGCAGCGTAGTGGGTAGCGGGGGGCAAGAGACCCAGTACTTC
TRBJ2-7 NA NA TRBV2 CASTVTYEQYF TGTGCCAGCACAGTTACCTACGAGCAGTACTTC
TRBJ1-1 few NA TRBV6-6 CASRQTAMNTEAFF TGTGCCAGCAGGCAGACAGCGATGAACACTGAAGCTTTCTTT
TRBJ2-7 once NA TRBV4-2 CASSNTGGGSTLGEQYF TGTGCCAGCAGCAACACGGGGGGCGGGAGCACTCTAGGCGAGCAGTACTTC
TRBJ2-4 NA TRBD2 TRBV5-1 CASSSGLAGVGKNIQYF TGCGCCAGCAGCTCTGGACTAGCGGGAGTAGGAAAAAACATTCAGTACTTC
TRBJ1-6 NA NA TRBV3-1/TRBV3-2 CASSQARGTSSYNSPLHF TGTGCCAGCAGCCAAGCCCGGGGGACCAGCTCCTATAATTCACCCCTCCACTTT
TRBJ2-1 NA NA TRBV7-2 CASSSWAEQFF TGTGCCAGCAGCAGCTGGGCAGAGCAGTTCTTC
TRBJ1-2 NA NA TRBV5-4 CASSLDQFGYTF TGTGCCAGCAGCTTGGATCAGTTTGGCTACACCTTC
TRBJ2-1 NA TRBD2 TRBV2 CASSPTSGIGFF TGTGCCAGCAGTCCTACTAGCGGCATCGGGTTCTTC
TRBJ2-1 NA TRBD2 TRBV7-2 CASSTSSGTTYNEQFF TGTGCCAGCAGCACTAGCAGCGGGACTACTTACAATGAGCAGTTCTTC
TRBJ1-2 NA TRBD1 TRBV24-1 CATSERDREGYGYTF TGTGCCACCAGTGAAAGGGACAGGGAAGGCTATGGCTACACCTTC
TRBJ2-5 NA TRBD1 TRBV7-9 CASSLGQGLETQYF TGTGCCAGCAGCTTAGGACAGGGGTTGGAGACCCAGTACTTC
TRBJ2-4 NA NA TRBV7-8 CASSPSEALNIQYF TGTGCCAGCAGCCCGTCCGAGGCCCTGAACATTCAGTACTTC
TRBJ1-5 NA NA TRBV19 CASSRGELNQPQHF TGTGCCAGTAGTAGGGGGGAGCTTAATCAGCCCCAGCATTTT
TRBJ2-2 NA NA TRBV2 CASSEDSGELFF TGTGCCAGCAGTGAGGACTCCGGGGAGCTGTTTTTT
TRBJ2-5 NA NA TRBV29-1 CSVDPSEETQYF TGCAGCGTTGATCCGTCAGAAGAGACCCAGTACTTC
TRBJ2-7 NA TRBD2 TRBV29-1 CSVEGVRTSAYEQYF TGCAGCGTTGAGGGTGTAAGGACTAGCGCCTACGAGCAGTACTTC
TRBJ2-3 NA NA TRBV6-4 CASSDGAATDTQYF TGTGCCAGCAGTGACGGGGCGGCCACAGATACGCAGTATTTT